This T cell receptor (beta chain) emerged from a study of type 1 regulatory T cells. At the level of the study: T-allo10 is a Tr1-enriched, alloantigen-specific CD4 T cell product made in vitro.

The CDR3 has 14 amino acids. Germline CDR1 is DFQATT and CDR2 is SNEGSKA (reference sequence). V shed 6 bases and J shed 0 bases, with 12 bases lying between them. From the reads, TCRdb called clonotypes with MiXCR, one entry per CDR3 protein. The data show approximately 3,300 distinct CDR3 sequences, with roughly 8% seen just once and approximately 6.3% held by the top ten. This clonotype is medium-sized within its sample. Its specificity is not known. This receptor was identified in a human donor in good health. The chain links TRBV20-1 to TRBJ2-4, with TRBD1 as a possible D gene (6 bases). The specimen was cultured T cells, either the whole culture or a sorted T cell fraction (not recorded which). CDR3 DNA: TGCAGTGCCTCGAAGACAGGAGCCAAAAACATTCAGTACTTC. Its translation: CSASKTGAKNIQYF.